This T cell receptor (beta chain) was captured by sequencing in a study of T cells in Graves' hyperthyroidism and ophthalmopathy. From RNA transcripts, TCR beta CDR3 regions were amplified. RT-PCR in the first round (using the HTBI primer set) targeted the TCR CDR3. TCRdb passed the multiplex PCR reads through MiXCR, listing each CDR3 protein once. The sample records hundreds of thousands of distinct CDR3 sequences, around 21% being singletons. In this sample, this clonotype turned up many times. The antigen remains undetermined. Study-level results: Classification by a 13 V-J model distinguished ophthalmopathy from stable hyperthyroidism.

Sequencing was done on a sample of blood. The source is a man aged 30-40 years with Graves' ophthalmopathy.

CDR3 in amino acids: CASSSQVWGTGTYNEQFF. CDR3 DNA sequence: TGCGCCAGCAGCTCCCAGGTGTGGGGGACAGGAACCTACAATGAGCAGTTCTTC. This chain links TRBV5-1 with TRBJ2-1; 8 nucleotides align to TRBD1. CDR1 and CDR2 from the germline V gene are SGHRS and YFSETQ. The length of the CDR3 is 18 residues. The V gene end was trimmed by 3 bases and the J gene end by 2 bases; junction bases not matched to a gene: 13.